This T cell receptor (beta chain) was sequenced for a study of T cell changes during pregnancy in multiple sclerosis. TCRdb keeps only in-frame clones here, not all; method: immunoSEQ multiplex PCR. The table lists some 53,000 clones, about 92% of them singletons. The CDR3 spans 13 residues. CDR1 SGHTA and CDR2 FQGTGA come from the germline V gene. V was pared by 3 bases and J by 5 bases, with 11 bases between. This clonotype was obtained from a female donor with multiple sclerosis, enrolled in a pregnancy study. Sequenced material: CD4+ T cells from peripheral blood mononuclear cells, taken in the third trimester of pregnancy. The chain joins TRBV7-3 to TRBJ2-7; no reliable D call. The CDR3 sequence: CASSFGTNDEQYF. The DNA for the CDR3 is TGTGCCAGCAGCTTTGGTACTAATGACGAGCAGTACTTC.